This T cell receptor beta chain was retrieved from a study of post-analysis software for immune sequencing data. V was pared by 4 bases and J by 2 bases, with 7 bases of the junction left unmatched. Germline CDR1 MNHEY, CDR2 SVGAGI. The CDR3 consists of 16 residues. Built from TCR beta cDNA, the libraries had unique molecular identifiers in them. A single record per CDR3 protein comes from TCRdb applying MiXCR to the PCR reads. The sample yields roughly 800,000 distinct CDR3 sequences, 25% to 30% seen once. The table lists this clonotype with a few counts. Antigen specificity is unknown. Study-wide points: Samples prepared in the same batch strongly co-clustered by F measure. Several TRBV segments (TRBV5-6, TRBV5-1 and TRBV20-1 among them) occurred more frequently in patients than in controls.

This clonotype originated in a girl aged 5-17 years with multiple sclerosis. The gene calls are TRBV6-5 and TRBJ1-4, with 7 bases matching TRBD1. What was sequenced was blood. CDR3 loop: CASSFEYRGTNEKLFF. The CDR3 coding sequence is TGTGCCAGCAGTTTCGAGTACAGGGGTACTAATGAAAAACTGTTTTTT.